This entry lists 21 T cell receptor beta chains sequenced from one sample in a study of beta chain features in type 1 diabetes. Every isolated RNA sample was fully reverse transcribed, so sequencing captured expressed TCRB transcripts. The repertoire was sequenced with immunoSEQ multiplex PCR; TCRdb's copy has only in-frame clones and lacks some. Counted here are about 410,000 clones, about 15% occurring once; the ten biggest clones make up roughly 0.035%. The specimen sequenced was naive CD4+ T cells from blood. The receptors here all came from a man aged 25-45 years in good health.

The CDR3 DNA sequence: TGTGCCAGCAGCTTAGTAGCAGCCACCGGGGAGCTGTTTTTT. It yields the protein CASSLVAATGELFF. V and J are TRBV7-2 and TRBJ2-2; D is ambiguous. This CDR3 has 14 amino acids. From germline, CDR1 is SGHTA and CDR2 FQGNSA. V was cut by 1 base and J by 4 bases, with 7 bases left in between.

This chain joins TRBV5-6 and TRBJ1-5; TRBD1 agrees at 8 bases. CDR3 length: 17 residues. Per germline, CDR1 SGHDT and CDR2 YYEEEE. The V gene end was trimmed by 3 bases and the J gene end by 1 base; junction bases not matched to a gene: 9. The CDR3, as DNA: TGTGCCAGCAGCTCGACGGACAGGGCGGTCAGCAATCAGCCCCAGCATTTT. It codes for CASSSTDRAVSNQPQHF.

This rearrangement joins TRBV18 to TRBJ2-1, with TRBD2 matching 11 bases. Trimming removed 2 bases from V and 0 bases from J; junction bases left unmatched: 3. CDR3 length: 17 amino acids. Germline V gene data show CDR1 as KGHSH and CDR2 as LQKENI. The DNA for the CDR3 is TGTGCCAGCTCACCAGAAACTAGCGGGAGCTCCTACAATGAGCAGTTCTTC. Translated, it gives CASSPETSGSSYNEQFF.

This clone has a handful of counts. The J gene is TRBJ1-2, the V gene TRBV2; unclear D gene. This CDR3 contains 14 residues. V was clipped by 8 bases and J by 0 bases, with 13 bases between them. Germline loops: CDR1 SNHLY, CDR2 FYNNEI. DNA of the CDR3: TGTGCCAGCCGAATCGGACGGACTAACTATGGCTACACCTTC. Translated: CASRIGRTNYGYTF.

This clone has only a few counts. V is TRBV7-2 and J is TRBJ1-6, with no clear D. The V gene lost 1 base and the J gene lost 9 bases, with 4 bases spanning the gap. Germline assignment: CDR1 SGHTA and CDR2 FQGNSA. The CDR3 length is 12 residues. The CDR3, as DNA: TGTGCCAGCAGCTTAGATATTTCACCCCTCCACTTT. Translating gives CASSLDISPLHF.

This clone was counted between two and nine times. The chain joins TRBV23-1 to TRBJ1-5; 11 bases are a match to TRBD1. TRBV23-1 is marked as an open reading frame, function uncertain. The CDR3 has 15 amino acids. After removal of 0 bases from V and 8 bases from J, the junction contained 3 bases not matched to a gene. CDR3 region: CASSQSDRGLEPQHF. The CDR3 nucleotides are TGCGCCAGCAGTCAATCGGACAGGGGGCTAGAGCCCCAGCATTTT.

V gene TRBV29-1 combines with J gene TRBJ1-1; maybe TRBD1 (6 bases). The V end was cut by 4 bases, the J end by 5 bases, with 11 bases between. The germline V gene encodes CDR1 SQVTM and CDR2 ANQGSEA. The CDR3 loop spans 12 amino acids. The DNA of the CDR3 is TGCAGCGTTGCCAGGGGCGGGACTGAAGCTTTCTTT. It translates to CSVARGGTEAFF.

A few counts support this clone. The chain carries TRBV6-1 and TRBJ1-2, with D hard to call. V lost 3 bases, J lost 2 bases, and 4 bases lay in between. This CDR3 is built from 12 residues. Germline lookup yields CDR1 MNHNS and CDR2 SASEGT. In DNA, the CDR3 is TGTGCCAGCAGTGATTACAACTATGGCTACACCTTC. Translating it yields CASSDYNYGYTF.

This clone was observed a few times. V usage is TRBV29-1 and J usage is TRBJ2-3; TRBD1 agrees at 8 bases. Germline lookup yields CDR1 SQVTM and CDR2 ANQGSEA. The CDR3 extends over 14 amino acids. Losses at the gene ends were 3 bases for V and 1 base for J; bases not matched to a gene: 3. This chain's CDR3 is CSVDRDRRTDTQYF. In nucleotides, the CDR3 is TGCAGCGTTGATAGGGACAGGCGCACAGATACGCAGTATTTT.

This clone was observed a handful of times. This chain connects TRBV18 to TRBJ1-1; the D is unclear. Germline V gene data show CDR1 as KGHSH and CDR2 as LQKENI. This CDR3 is 14 amino acids long. Trimming shortened V by 3 bases and J by 11 bases, and 19 bases separated the two germline ends. CDR3 sequence reads: CASSPGGPGRLAFF. The CDR3 region has the DNA TGTGCCAGCTCACCCGGCGGACCCGGGCGACTTGCTTTCTTT.

This clone came up a few times. The chain recombines TRBV7-9 with TRBJ1-3; D is uncertain. Germline CDR1 SEHNR, CDR2 FQNEAQ (reference sequence). Trimming removed 1 base from V and 6 bases from J, with 13 bases in between. The CDR3 covers 15 residues. CDR3 coding DNA: TGTGCCAGCAGCTTAGTCCTCCCTCGTGCAAACACCATATATTTT. It translates to CASSLVLPRANTIYF.

This clone turned up a few times. The rearrangement links TRBV7-9 to TRBJ2-6, with TRBD1 matching 9 bases. The CDR3 runs to 18 residues. The junction had 5 bases not matched to a gene; V was cut back by 0 bases and J by 2 bases. Germline-derived CDR1 and CDR2 are SEHNR and FQNEAQ (reference sequence). CDR3 sequence reads: CASSLAPGQGTGANVLTF. Written as DNA, the CDR3 is TGTGCCAGCAGCTTAGCTCCGGGACAGGGAACTGGGGCCAACGTCCTGACTTTC.

This chain connects TRBV4-3 to TRBJ2-3; D is unclear. Germline CDR1 LGHNA, CDR2 YSLEER. This CDR3 region has 16 residues. V was cut by 2 bases and J by 6 bases, with 18 bases left in between. The CDR3 coding sequence is TGCGCCAGCAGCCAAACCCGGGCGGCCAAAGGGGATACGCAGTATTTT. It yields the protein CASSQTRAAKGDTQYF.

V is TRBV19 and J is TRBJ2-7, with D tentatively TRBD1 or TRBD2 (5 bases each). The length of the CDR3 is 14 residues. Per the germline V gene, CDR1 is LNHDA and CDR2 is SQIVND (reference sequence). Trimming removed 4 bases from V and 2 bases from J, with 12 bases in between. CDR3 in DNA: TGTGCCAGTAGTACCCGAGGGGCTGCCTACGAGCAGTACTTC. Residues: CASSTRGAAYEQYF.

The chain couples TRBV30 to TRBJ1-5, with 9 bases identical to TRBD1. The CDR3 totals 13 residues. V shed 5 bases, J shed 5 bases, and the junction held 4 bases outside the gene matches. From germline, CDR1 is GTSNPN and CDR2 SVGIG (reference sequence). CDR3 residues: CAWGDREDQPQHF. CDR3 nucleotide sequence: TGTGCCTGGGGGGACAGGGAAGATCAGCCCCAGCATTTT.

The chain has TRBV6-6 and TRBJ2-7; 13 bases are shared with TRBD2. CDR1 and CDR2 (germline): MNHNY, SVGAGI (reference sequence). J lost 6 bases, V lost 5 bases, and 7 bases had no gene match. This CDR3 spans 15 amino acids. CDR3 in DNA: TGTGCCAGCAGTAACGGACTAGCGGGAGAGGGCGAGCAGTACGTC. Its protein is CASSNGLAGEGEQYV.

The chain combines TRBV5-4 with TRBJ2-5; 9 bases fit TRBD2. V dropped 2 bases and J dropped 5; count of bases not matched to a gene: 10. Germline assignment: CDR1 SGHNT and CDR2 YYREEE (reference sequence). The CDR3 covers 16 residues. CDR3 protein: CASSLGISGSTETQYF. CDR3 in DNA: TGTGCCAGCAGCTTAGGAATTAGCGGGAGTACGGAGACCCAGTACTTC.

The chain links TRBV15 to TRBJ2-4, with D possibly matching TRBD2 (5 bases). Germline V gene lookup returns CDR1 LNHNV and CDR2 YYDKDF (reference sequence). CDR3 length: 15 amino acids. V dropped 5 bases and J dropped 1 base, with 12 bases sitting between them. CDR3 DNA sequence: TGTGCCACCAGCCACTTGGAGGTGGCCAAAAACATTCAGTACTTC. Its protein is CATSHLEVAKNIQYF.

This clone was counted only a few times. The chain carries TRBV2 and TRBJ2-5; unclear D gene. The V end lost 3 bases, the J end lost 5 bases, and 13 bases lay between the germline ends. Germline values: CDR1 SNHLY, CDR2 FYNNEI. The CDR3 has 14 residues. CDR3 nucleotide sequence: TGTGCCAGCAGTGACGGGCCATCCCGTGAGACCCAGTACTTC. It codes for CASSDGPSRETQYF.

This clone appeared once. The chain employs TRBV19 and TRBJ2-2, with D perhaps matching TRBD2 (5 bases). V was shortened by 5 bases and J by 7 bases, with 5 bases between the two germline ends. There are 11 residues in the CDR3. In germline, CDR1 is LNHDA, CDR2 SQIVND (reference sequence). Here the CDR3 reads CASSGGGELFF. CDR3 nucleotides: TGTGCCAGTAGTGGAGGCGGGGAGCTGTTTTTT. The whole variable domain, remainder taken from reference TRBV19 and TRBJ2-2, is DGGITQSPKYLFRKEGQNVTLSCEQNLNHDAMYWYRQDPGQGLRLIYYSQIVNDFQKGDIAEGYSVSREKKESFPLTVTSAQKNPTAFYLCASSGGGELFFGEGSRLTVL.

This clone was detected a few times. The chain has TRBV7-8 and TRBJ2-3; D uncertain. The CDR3 consists of 18 residues. Looked up from germline, CDR1 is SGHVS and CDR2 is FQNEAQ. The V and J ends lost 2 bases and 5 bases respectively, with 23 bases between them. CDR3 amino acids: CASSLLLSASPSVDTQYF. The CDR3 DNA reads TGTGCCAGCAGCTTACTCTTGTCGGCTAGTCCCTCGGTAGATACGCAGTATTTT.